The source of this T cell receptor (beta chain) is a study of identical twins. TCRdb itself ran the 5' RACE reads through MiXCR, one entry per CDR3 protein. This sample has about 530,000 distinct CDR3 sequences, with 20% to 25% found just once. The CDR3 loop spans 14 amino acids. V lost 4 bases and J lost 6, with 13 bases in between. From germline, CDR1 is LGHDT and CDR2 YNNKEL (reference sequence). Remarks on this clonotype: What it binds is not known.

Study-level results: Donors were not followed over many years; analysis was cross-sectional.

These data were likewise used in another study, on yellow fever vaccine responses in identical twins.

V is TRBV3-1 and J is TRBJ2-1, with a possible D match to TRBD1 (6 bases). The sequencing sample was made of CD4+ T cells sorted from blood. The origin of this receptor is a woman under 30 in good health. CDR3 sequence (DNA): TGTGCCAGCAGCCTCAGGGGCAAGGGCAATGAGCAGTTCTTC. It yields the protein CASSLRGKGNEQFF.